The 20 T cell receptor beta chains reported below all come from one sample, sequenced in a study of Tregs in tolerant kidney transplant recipients. This table comes from immunoSEQ multiplex PCR, and its TCRdb copy is limited to in-frame clones, with some not included. Of fewer than 150,000 clones detected, roughly 92% appear once; the ten largest clones hold nearly 0.6%. Input material: CD4+ T cells from blood. The receptors stem from a human donor in good health.

J is TRBJ1-6 and V is TRBV18; the D gene is possibly TRBD1 (5 bases). CDR3 size: 16 residues. The germline CDR1 and CDR2 sequences are KGHSH and LQKENI. Trimming took 3 bases from V and 3 from J, leaving 12 bases between them. CDR3 coding DNA: TGTGCCAGCTCACCCATCCCAGGGAGCTATAATTCACCCCTCCACTTT. It translates to CASSPIPGSYNSPLHF.

In its sample, this clone was seen once. The V gene is TRBV23-1, the J gene TRBJ1-4; D ambiguous. TRBV23-1 is marked as an open reading frame, function uncertain. Deletions cut 0 bases from V and 0 bases from J, with 5 bases between. CDR3 length: 15 amino acids. The CDR3 reads CASSQSGATNEKLFF. The CDR3 nucleotides read TGCGCCAGCAGTCAATCGGGAGCAACTAATGAAAAACTGTTTTTT.

The chain employs TRBV5-1 and TRBJ1-2, with TRBD1 matching 7 bases. J was trimmed by 0 bases and V by 4 bases; bases with no gene match: 9. The CDR3 consists of 16 residues. Germline V CDR1 and CDR2: SGHRS, YFSETQ. CDR3: CASSEQGQMTNYGYTF. In DNA, the CDR3 is TGCGCCAGCAGCGAACAGGGACAGATGACTAACTATGGCTACACCTTC.

The chain carries TRBV19 and TRBJ1-5; 10 bases line up with TRBD1. Per germline, CDR1 LNHDA and CDR2 SQIVND (reference sequence). The CDR3 has 13 residues. V lost 5 bases to trimming and J lost 7 bases; unmatched junction nucleotides: 2. The CDR3 DNA is TGTGCCAGTAGTTTGGACAGGGGGCAGCCCCAGCATTTT. The encoded protein is CASSLDRGQPQHF.

This chain uses TRBV5-1 with TRBJ1-2, with TRBD1 identical over 8 bases. In germline, CDR1 is SGHRS, CDR2 YFSETQ. The length of the CDR3 is 14 residues. Trimming at V came to 0 bases and at J to 7 bases, leaving 5 bases not matched to a gene. CDR3 protein: CASSLGDRGGGYTF. The CDR3 DNA sequence: TGCGCCAGCAGCTTGGGAGACAGGGGCGGTGGCTACACCTTC.

V is TRBV9 and J is TRBJ2-1, with D unclear. The CDR3 length is 14 residues. Trimming shortened V by 0 bases and J by 0 bases, and 4 bases separated the two germline ends. Germline V gives CDR1 SGDLS, CDR2 YYNGEE. CDR3 amino acids: CASSVVSSYNEQFF. CDR3 sequence (DNA): TGTGCCAGCAGCGTAGTATCCTCCTACAATGAGCAGTTCTTC.

To note about this clone: The junction does not match germline at one end; this may be a read error. The chain combines TRBV5-1 with TRBJ2-2, with D unresolved. The CDR3 has 13 residues. CDR1 and CDR2 from the germline V gene are SGHRS and YFSETQ. CDR3 loop: CASKATNTEELFF. In DNA form, the CDR3 reads TGCGCCAGCAAAGCAACGAACACCGAGGAGCTGTTTTTT.

This chain joins TRBV7-9 and TRBJ2-7; 7 bases line up with TRBD2. The germline V gene has CDR1 SEHNR and CDR2 FQNEAQ (reference sequence). V lost 5 bases, J lost 4 bases, and 8 bases stayed unmatched. The CDR3 is made up of 14 amino acids. The DNA of the CDR3 is TGTGCCAGCAGCCCCGGACTAGATAGTTACGAGCAGTACTTC. This gives the protein CASSPGLDSYEQYF.

The chain couples TRBV2 to TRBJ2-7; possibly TRBD2 for D (5 bases). Germline V CDR1 and CDR2: SNHLY, FYNNEI. The V and J ends lost 3 bases and 4 bases respectively, with 16 bases between them. The CDR3 is made up of 15 amino acids. The CDR3 nucleotides read TGTGCCAGCAGTGAGGACGGGGATCCCTTGTACGAGCAGTACTTC. It specifies CASSEDGDPLYEQYF.

CDR3 residues: CASSIQGVPVQPQHF. The DNA for the CDR3 is TGTGCCAGTAGTATACAGGGGGTGCCTGTACAGCCCCAGCATTTT. V gene TRBV19 combines with J gene TRBJ1-5, with 7 nucleotides matching TRBD1. The J segment lost 7 bases and the V segment lost 2 bases, leaving 8 bases of the junction unmatched. The V gene's germline CDR1 is LNHDA and CDR2 SQIVND (reference sequence). This CDR3 is 15 amino acids long.

The genes are TRBV19 and TRBJ1-2; 8 bases are a match to TRBD1. The germline CDR1 and CDR2 sequences are LNHDA and SQIVND (reference sequence). The V and J ends lost 4 bases and 3 bases, in that order; junction bases with no gene match: 4. The CDR3 runs 14 residues. In nucleotides, the CDR3 is TGTGCCAGTAGTACGACGGACAGGGACTATGGCTACACCTTC. Its protein product is CASSTTDRDYGYTF.

DNA for the CDR3: TGCGCCAGCAGTGGAAACATGAACACTGAAGCTTTCTTT. It translates to CASSGNMNTEAFF. The chain has TRBV10-2 and TRBJ1-1, with D uncertain. The length of the CDR3 is 13 residues. Germline assignment: CDR1 WSHSY and CDR2 SAAADI. The V end was cut by 4 bases, the J end by 0 bases, with 6 bases between.

This clone showed up just a few times. The V call is TRBV27, the J call TRBJ1-6; D gene uncertain. Between the trimmed V and J ends, which lost 7 bases and 3 bases, there was a span of 10 bases. Germline values: CDR1 MNHEY, CDR2 SMNVEV (reference sequence). The CDR3 is 14 amino acids. CDR3 region: CASTRWGYNSPLHF. The CDR3 DNA reads TGTGCCAGCACCCGATGGGGCTATAATTCACCCCTCCACTTT.

V usage is TRBV9 and J usage is TRBJ2-1, with TRBD2 identical over 7 bases. The J segment lost 0 bases and the V segment lost 5 bases, leaving 8 bases of the junction unmatched. Germline V gene sequence: CDR1 SGDLS, CDR2 YYNGEE. The CDR3 has 16 amino acids. The CDR3 DNA reads TGTGCCAGCAGTACCTCCGGGACTACCTCCTACAATGAGCAGTTCTTC. Its translation is CASSTSGTTSYNEQFF. Full variable domain (rest looked up from reference TRBV9 and TRBJ2-1): DSGVTQTPKHLITATGQRVTLRCSPRSGDLSVYWYQQSLDQGLQFLIQYYNGEERAKGNILERFSAQQFPDLHSELNLSSLELGDSALYFCASSTSGTTSYNEQFFGPGTRLTVL.

This clone was detected a few times. The rearrangement joins TRBV11-2 to TRBJ2-7; D remains ambiguous. The germline V gene encodes CDR1 SGHAT and CDR2 FQNNGV. V was pared by 2 bases and J by 1 base, with 9 bases between. CDR3 length equals 14 residues. The CDR3 sequence is CASSLIGPSYEQYF. The DNA of the CDR3 is TGTGCCAGCAGCTTAATCGGCCCTTCCTACGAGCAGTACTTC.

The chain is built from TRBV6-4 and TRBJ1-1, with D possibly being TRBD1 (6 bases). The V gene lost 6 bases and the J gene lost 1 base, with 12 bases spanning the gap. CDR1 is MRHNA, CDR2 SNTAGT, per germline. The CDR3 extends over 14 amino acids. CDR3 sequence: CASRLRQENTEAFF. In DNA form, the CDR3 reads TGTGCCAGCAGGTTAAGACAGGAGAACACTGAAGCTTTCTTT.

The chain carries TRBV7-3 and TRBJ2-3, with 10 bases aligning to TRBD1. Unmatched junction bases numbered 6, after V lost 2 bases and J lost 4 bases. CDR1 and CDR2 (germline): SGHTA, FQGTGA. The CDR3 consists of 16 residues. The CDR3 DNA follows: TGTGCCAGCAGCTTATTTGGGACAGGGGCCTCAGATACGCAGTATTTT. It encodes CASSLFGTGASDTQYF.

This sequence joins TRBV5-1 and TRBJ1-2; D is unresolved. V gave up 4 bases and J gave up 7 bases, with 14 bases separating them. Germline-derived CDR1 and CDR2 are SGHRS and YFSETQ. CDR3 length: 13 amino acids. This CDR3 is CASSPLLSGGYTF. The CDR3 nucleotides are TGCGCCAGCAGCCCCCTTCTTTCGGGTGGCTACACCTTC.

In DNA, the CDR3 is TGTGCCAGCAGCCAAGCGGATGGGACTGAAGCTTTCTTT. As protein: CASSQADGTEAFF. This chain uses TRBV14 with TRBJ1-1; no reliable D call. The CDR3 runs to 13 residues. In germline, CDR1 is SGHDN, CDR2 FVKESK. V gave up 1 base and J gave up 5 bases, with 8 bases separating them.

This chain connects TRBV30 to TRBJ1-5; 9 bases map to TRBD1. The ends lost 7 bases at V and 2 bases at J; junction bases unmatched: 6. Germline CDR1 is GTSNPN and CDR2 is SVGIG (reference sequence). The CDR3 is made up of 14 amino acids. The CDR3 here is CALQGASGNQPQHF. DNA for the CDR3: TGTGCCTTACAGGGGGCGAGTGGCAATCAGCCCCAGCATTTT.